This T cell receptor beta chain was sequenced during a study of Graves' ophthalmopathy and Graves' hyperthyroidism. RNA transcripts provided the template for amplifying TCR beta CDR3 regions. After a first-round RT-PCR with HTBI primers, a second-round multiplex PCR was run. Via MiXCR, TCRdb re-called the multiplex PCR reads, giving one row per CDR3 protein. This sample yields roughly 1.1 million distinct CDR3 sequences, of which less than 45% are seen a single time; approximately 10% belongs to the top ten. The CDR3 is made up of 13 amino acids. V gave up 5 bases and J gave up 8 bases, with 15 bases separating them. Many counts were recorded for this clonotype.

The TCR was taken from an adult man with Graves' hyperthyroidism. Sequencing was carried out using peripheral blood or thyroid tissue (not recorded which). The chain recombines TRBV12-3 or TRBV12-4 with TRBJ1-2, with no clear D. CDR3 sequence (DNA): TGTGCCAGCAGTACTCGACACGACAAAGGCTACACCTTC. Its protein product is CASSTRHDKGYTF.